This entry is about one T cell receptor (beta chain). Its target is unknown. One end of the junction is discordant with germline, which a read error may explain. This specimen comes from a study of response to subunit inactivated influenza vaccine. General study findings and limits: Every seasonal influenza vaccination brings in few new T cells, the authors suggested.

TCRdb re-called the RT-PCR reads through MiXCR, storing one row per CDR3 protein. The sample has 530,000 or so distinct CDR3 sequences; 10% to 15% are singletons. From germline, CDR1 is MNHEY and CDR2 SVGAGI. The CDR3 runs 18 residues. The chain has TRBV6-5 and TRBJ2-1, with 14 bases lining up with TRBD2. The input for sequencing was PBMCs from blood, taken on the day of vaccination. The sequence came from a man aged 50 to 59 who received an inactivated influenza vaccine. DNA of the CDR3: TGTGGCAGCAGTTATCTGAGACTAGCGGGGGGGTTTGGCAATGAGCAGTTCTTC. Protein: CGSSYLRLAGGFGNEQFF.